The T cell receptor (beta chain) described here comes from a study of T-cell reconstitution after alpha-beta-depleted transplantation in children. Regarding the study as a whole: After transplant, at about two months, alpha-beta T cells were reportedly derived from several hundred expanded graft clones. One year after transplant, T-cell counts and diversity came mostly from newly produced T cells. For some patients, TCRbeta diversity was high at day 60 because of recipient T cells and thymic progenitors that survived.

Unique molecular identifiers were incorporated when the TCRbeta library was constructed. Each CDR3 protein is one row after TCRdb ran MiXCR on the PCR reads. The data show about 980,000 distinct CDR3 sequences, about 31% seen once. This clonotype turned up a few times. The antigen is not known. Looked up from germline, CDR1 is DFQATT and CDR2 is SNEGSKA (reference sequence). The CDR3 sequence is 15 residues long. After removal of 2 bases from V and 0 bases from J, the junction contained 4 bases not matched to a gene. This chain links TRBV20-1 with TRBJ2-7; 10 nucleotides align to TRBD1. Specimen: PBMCs, mostly from graft donor cells, collected 360 days after TCRalphabeta/CD19-depleted stem cell transplant. This TCR was sampled from a boy in the first two years of life who had a stem cell transplant for SCID, so the T cells may come from the graft donor. In DNA form, the CDR3 reads TGCAGTGCTAGATGGACAGGGGGGGCCTCCTACGAGCAGTACTTC. It encodes CSARWTGGASYEQYF.